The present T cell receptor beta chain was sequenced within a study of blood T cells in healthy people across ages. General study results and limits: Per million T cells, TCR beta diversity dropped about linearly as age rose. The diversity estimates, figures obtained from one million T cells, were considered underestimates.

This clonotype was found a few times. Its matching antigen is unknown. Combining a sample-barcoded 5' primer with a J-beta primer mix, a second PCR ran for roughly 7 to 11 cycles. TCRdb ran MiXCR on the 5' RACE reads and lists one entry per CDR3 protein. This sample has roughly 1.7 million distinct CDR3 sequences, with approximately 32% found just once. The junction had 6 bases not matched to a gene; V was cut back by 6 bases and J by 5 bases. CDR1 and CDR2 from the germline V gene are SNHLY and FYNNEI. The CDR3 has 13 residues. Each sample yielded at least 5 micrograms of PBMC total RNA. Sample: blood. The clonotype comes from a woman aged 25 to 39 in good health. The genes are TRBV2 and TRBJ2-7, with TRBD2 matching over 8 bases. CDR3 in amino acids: CASRTGGPHEQYF. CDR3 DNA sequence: TGTGCCAGCAGGACGGGAGGGCCCCACGAGCAGTACTTC.